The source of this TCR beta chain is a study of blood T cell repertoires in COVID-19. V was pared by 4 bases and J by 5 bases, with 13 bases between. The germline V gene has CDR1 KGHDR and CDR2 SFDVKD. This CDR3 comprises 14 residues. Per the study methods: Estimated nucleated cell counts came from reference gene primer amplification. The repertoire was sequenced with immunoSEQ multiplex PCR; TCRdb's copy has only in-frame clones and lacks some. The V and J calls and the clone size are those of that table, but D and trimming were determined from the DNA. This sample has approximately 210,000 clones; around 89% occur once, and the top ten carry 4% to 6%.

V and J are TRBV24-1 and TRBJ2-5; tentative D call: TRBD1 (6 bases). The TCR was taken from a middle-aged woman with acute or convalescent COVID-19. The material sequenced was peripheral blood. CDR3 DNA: TGTGCCACCAGTGACCCACAGGGTGCGGAGACCCAGTACTTC. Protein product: CATSDPQGAETQYF.